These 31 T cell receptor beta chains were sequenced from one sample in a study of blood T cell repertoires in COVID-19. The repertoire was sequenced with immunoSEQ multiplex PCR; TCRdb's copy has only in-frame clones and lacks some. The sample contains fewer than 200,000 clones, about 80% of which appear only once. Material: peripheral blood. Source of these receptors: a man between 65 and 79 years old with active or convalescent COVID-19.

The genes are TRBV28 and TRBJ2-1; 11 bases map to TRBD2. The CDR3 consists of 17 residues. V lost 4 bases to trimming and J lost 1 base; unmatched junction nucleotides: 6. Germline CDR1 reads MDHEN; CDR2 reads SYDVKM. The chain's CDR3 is CASSYPLAGESYNEQFF. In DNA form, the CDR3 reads TGTGCCAGCAGTTACCCACTAGCGGGAGAATCCTACAATGAGCAGTTCTTC.

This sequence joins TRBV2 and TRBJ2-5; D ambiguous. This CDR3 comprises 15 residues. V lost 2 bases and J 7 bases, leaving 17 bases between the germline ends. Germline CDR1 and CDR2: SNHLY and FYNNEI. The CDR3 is CASSERSSQLGTQYF. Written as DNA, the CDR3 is TGTGCCAGCAGTGAACGGAGTAGCCAGTTAGGGACCCAGTACTTC.

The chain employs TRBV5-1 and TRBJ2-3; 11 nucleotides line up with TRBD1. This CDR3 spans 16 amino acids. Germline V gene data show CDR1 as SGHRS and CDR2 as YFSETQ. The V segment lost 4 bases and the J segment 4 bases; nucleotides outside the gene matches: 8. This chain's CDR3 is CASSPDRGHSPDTQYF. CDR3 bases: TGCGCCAGCAGCCCGGACAGGGGGCATTCGCCAGATACGCAGTATTTT.

The chain's CDR3 is CASRIQGGSEAFF. In DNA form, the CDR3 reads TGTGCCAGCAGGATTCAGGGGGGCAGTGAAGCTTTCTTT. The rearrangement joins TRBV27 to TRBJ1-1, with 7 bases fitting TRBD1. The ends lost 6 bases at V and 7 bases at J; junction bases unmatched: 8. The CDR3 is 13 residues long. Per germline, CDR1 MNHEY and CDR2 SMNVEV (reference sequence).

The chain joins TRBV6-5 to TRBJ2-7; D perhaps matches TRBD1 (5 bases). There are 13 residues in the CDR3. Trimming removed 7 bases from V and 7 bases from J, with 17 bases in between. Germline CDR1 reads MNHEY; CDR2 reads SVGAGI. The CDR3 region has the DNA TGTGCCAGCACCCAGGGCGAAGCCGGGGAGCAGTACTTC. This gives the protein CASTQGEAGEQYF.

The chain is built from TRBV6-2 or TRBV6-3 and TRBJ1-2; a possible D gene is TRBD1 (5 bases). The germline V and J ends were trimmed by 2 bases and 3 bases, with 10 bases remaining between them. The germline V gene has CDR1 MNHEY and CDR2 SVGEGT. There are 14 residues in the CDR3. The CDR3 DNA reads TGTGCCAGCAGTTACCCAGGGAGGTACTATGGCTACACCTTC. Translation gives CASSYPGRYYGYTF.

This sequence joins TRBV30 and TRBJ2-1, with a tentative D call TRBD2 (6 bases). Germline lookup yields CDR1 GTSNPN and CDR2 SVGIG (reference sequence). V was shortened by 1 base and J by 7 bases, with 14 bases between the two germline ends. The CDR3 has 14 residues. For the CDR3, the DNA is TGTGCCTGGAGTGGGCTAGGACTACGTAATGAGCAGTTCTTC. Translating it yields CAWSGLGLRNEQFF.

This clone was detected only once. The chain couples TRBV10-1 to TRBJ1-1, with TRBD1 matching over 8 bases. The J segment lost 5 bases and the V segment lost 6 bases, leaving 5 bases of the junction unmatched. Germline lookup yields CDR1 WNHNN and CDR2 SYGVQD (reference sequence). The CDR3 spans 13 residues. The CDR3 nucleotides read TGCGCCAGCAGCTTAACAGGGGGAACTGAAGCTTTCTTT. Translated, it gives CASSLTGGTEAFF.

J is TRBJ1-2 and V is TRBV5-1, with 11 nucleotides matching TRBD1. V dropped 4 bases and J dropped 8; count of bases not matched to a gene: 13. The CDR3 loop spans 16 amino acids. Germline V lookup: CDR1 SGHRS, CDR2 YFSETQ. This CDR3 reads CASSLPGQGATRGYTF. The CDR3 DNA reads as TGCGCCAGCAGCCTACCCGGACAGGGGGCTACTCGGGGCTACACCTTC. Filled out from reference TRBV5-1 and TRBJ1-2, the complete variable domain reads KAGVTQTPRYLIKTRGQQVTLSCSPISGHRSVSWYQQTPGQGLQFLFEYFSETQRNKGNFPGRFSGRQFSNSRSEMNVSTLELGDSALYLCASSLPGQGATRGYTFGSGTRLTVV.

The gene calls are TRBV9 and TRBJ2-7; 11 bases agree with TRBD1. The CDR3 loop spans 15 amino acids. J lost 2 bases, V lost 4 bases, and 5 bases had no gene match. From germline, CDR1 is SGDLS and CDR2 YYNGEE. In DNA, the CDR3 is TGTGCCAGCAGCAGGACGGGACAGGGGGCCTACGAGCAGTACTTC. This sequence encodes CASSRTGQGAYEQYF. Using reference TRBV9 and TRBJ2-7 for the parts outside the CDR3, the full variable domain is DSGVTQTPKHLITATGQRVTLRCSPRSGDLSVYWYQQSLDQGLQFLIQYYNGEERAKGNILERFSAQQFPDLHSELNLSSLELGDSALYFCASSRTGQGAYEQYFGPGTRLTVT.

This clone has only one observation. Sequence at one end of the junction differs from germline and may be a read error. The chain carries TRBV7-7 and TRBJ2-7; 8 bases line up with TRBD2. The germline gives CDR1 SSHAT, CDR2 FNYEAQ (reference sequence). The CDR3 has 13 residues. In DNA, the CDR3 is TGTGCTAGCAGCTTTGGGACTAGTGGCGAGCAGTACTTC. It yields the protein CASSFGTSGEQYF.

The DNA of the CDR3 is TGTGCCAGTAGACGGACAGGTGTTGGCGAGCAGTACTTC. This sequence encodes CASRRTGVGEQYF. The chain employs TRBV19 and TRBJ2-7; 7 bases align to TRBD1. Trimming removed 6 bases from V and 6 bases from J; junction bases left unmatched: 8. Per germline, CDR1 LNHDA and CDR2 SQIVND (reference sequence). The CDR3 runs 13 residues.

As DNA, the CDR3 is TGTGCCAGCAGTCTTACAGGGGTCAATTCACCCCTCCACTTT. Its protein product is CASSLTGVNSPLHF. The genes are TRBV28 and TRBJ1-6; 7 nucleotides match TRBD1. J gave up 7 bases and V 5 bases, and 5 bases lay outside the gene matches. The CDR3 contains 14 residues. CDR1 and CDR2 from the germline V gene are MDHEN and SYDVKM.

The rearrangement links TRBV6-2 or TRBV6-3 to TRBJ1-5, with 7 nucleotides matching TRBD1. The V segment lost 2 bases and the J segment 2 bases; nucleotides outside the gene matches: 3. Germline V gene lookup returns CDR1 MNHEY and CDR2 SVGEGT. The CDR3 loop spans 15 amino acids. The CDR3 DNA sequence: TGTGCCAGCAGTTACCCAACAGGGGGCAATCAGCCCCAGCATTTT. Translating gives CASSYPTGGNQPQHF.

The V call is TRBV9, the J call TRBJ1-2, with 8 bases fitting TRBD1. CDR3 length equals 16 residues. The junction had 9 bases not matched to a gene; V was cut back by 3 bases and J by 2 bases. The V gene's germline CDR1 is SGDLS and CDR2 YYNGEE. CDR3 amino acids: CASSEPRTGQNYGYTF. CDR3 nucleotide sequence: TGTGCCAGCAGCGAACCCAGGACAGGGCAAAACTATGGCTACACCTTC.

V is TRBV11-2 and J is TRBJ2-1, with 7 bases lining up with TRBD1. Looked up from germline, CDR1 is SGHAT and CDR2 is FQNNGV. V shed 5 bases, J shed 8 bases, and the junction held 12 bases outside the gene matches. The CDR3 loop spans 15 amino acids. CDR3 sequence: CASSPLTGADHEQFF. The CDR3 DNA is TGTGCCAGCAGCCCCCTTACAGGGGCGGATCATGAGCAGTTCTTC.

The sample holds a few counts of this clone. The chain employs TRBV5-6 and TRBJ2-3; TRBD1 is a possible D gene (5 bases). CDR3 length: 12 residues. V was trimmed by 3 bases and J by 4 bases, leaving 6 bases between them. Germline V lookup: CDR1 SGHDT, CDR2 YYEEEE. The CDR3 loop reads CASSSRADTQYF. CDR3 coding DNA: TGTGCCAGCAGCTCCAGGGCAGATACGCAGTATTTT. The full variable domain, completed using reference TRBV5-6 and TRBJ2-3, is DAGVTQSPTHLIKTRGQQVTLRCSPKSGHDTVSWYQQALGQGPQFIFQYYEEEERQRGNFPDRFSGHQFPNYSSELNVNALLLGDSALYLCASSSRADTQYFGPGTRLTVL.

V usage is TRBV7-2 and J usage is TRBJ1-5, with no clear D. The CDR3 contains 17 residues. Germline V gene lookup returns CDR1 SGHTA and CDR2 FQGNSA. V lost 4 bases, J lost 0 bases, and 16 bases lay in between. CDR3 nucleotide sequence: TGTGCCAGCAGCTCCCCGGCGGGGAGATATAGCAATCAGCCCCAGCATTTT. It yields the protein CASSSPAGRYSNQPQHF.

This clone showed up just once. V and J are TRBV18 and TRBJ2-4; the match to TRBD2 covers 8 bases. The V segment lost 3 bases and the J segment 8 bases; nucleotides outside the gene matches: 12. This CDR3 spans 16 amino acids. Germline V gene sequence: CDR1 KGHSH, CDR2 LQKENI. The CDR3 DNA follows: TGTGCCAGCTCACCCTCCCGGGGGGGCACCGGGGACATTCAGTACTTC. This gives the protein CASSPSRGGTGDIQYF.

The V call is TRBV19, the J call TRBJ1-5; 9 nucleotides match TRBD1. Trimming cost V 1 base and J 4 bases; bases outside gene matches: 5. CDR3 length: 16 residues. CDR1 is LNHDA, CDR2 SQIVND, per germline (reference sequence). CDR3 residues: CASSIVGDRENQPQHF. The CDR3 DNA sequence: TGTGCCAGTAGTATAGTCGGGGACAGGGAGAATCAGCCCCAGCATTTT.

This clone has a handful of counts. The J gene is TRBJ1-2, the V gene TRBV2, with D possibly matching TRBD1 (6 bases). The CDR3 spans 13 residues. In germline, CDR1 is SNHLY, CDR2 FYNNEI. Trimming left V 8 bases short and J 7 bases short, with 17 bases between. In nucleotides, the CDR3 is TGTGCCAGCGGGACCACAGGGTCCGGTGGCTACACCTTC. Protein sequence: CASGTTGSGGYTF.

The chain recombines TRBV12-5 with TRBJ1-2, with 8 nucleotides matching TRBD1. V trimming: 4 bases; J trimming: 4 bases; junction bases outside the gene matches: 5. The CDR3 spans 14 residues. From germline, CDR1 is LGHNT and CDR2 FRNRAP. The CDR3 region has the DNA TGTGCTAGTGGTTCGACAGGGGAACTCTATGGCTACACCTTC. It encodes CASGSTGELYGYTF.

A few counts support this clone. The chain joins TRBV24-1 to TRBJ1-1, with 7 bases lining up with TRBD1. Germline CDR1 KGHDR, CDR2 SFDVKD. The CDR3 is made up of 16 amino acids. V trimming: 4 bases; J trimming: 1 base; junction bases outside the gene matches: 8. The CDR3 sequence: CATSDSRQGPNTEAFF. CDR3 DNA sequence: TGTGCCACCAGTGACTCACGACAGGGACCGAACACTGAAGCTTTCTTT.

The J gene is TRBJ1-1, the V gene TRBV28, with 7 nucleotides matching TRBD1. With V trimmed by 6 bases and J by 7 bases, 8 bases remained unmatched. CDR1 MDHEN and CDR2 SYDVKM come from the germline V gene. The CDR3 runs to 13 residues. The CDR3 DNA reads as TGTGCCAGCAGGACAGGGAACCCTAATGAAGCTTTCTTT. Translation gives CASRTGNPNEAFF.

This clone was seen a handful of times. The CDR3 region is CASSALAGSSYNEQFF. CDR3 sequence (DNA): TGTGCCAGCAGCGCCCTTGCGGGTAGCTCCTACAATGAGCAGTTCTTC. V and J are TRBV9 and TRBJ2-1; tentative D call: TRBD2 (5 bases). The germline CDR1 and CDR2 sequences are SGDLS and YYNGEE. The V gene lost 3 bases and the J gene lost 0 bases, with 13 bases spanning the gap. The CDR3 consists of 16 residues.

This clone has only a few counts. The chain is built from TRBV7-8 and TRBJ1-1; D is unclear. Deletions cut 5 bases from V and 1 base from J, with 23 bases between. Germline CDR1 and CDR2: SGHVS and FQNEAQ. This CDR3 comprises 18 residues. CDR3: CASSLDRVHLAPNTEAFF. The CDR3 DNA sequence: TGTGCCAGCAGCCTCGACCGGGTCCATCTAGCTCCGAACACTGAAGCTTTCTTT.

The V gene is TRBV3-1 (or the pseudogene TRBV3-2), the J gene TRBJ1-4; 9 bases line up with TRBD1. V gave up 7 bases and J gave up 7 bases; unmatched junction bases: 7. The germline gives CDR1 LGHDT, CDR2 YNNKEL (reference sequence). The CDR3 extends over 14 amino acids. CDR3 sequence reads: CASNHRGLSEKLFF. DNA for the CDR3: TGTGCCAGCAACCACAGGGGGCTTTCTGAAAAACTGTTTTTT.

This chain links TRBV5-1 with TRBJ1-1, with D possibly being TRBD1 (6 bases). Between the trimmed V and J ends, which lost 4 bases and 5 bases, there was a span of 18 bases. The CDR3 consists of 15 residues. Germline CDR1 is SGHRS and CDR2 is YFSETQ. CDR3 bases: TGCGCCAGCAGCCAGATCACCGGGACAAAAACTGAAGCTTTCTTT. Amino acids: CASSQITGTKTEAFF.

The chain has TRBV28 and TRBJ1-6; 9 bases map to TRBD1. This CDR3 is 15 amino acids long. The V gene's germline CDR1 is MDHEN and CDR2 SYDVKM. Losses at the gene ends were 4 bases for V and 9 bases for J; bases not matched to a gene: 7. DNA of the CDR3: TGTGCCAGCAGTTCCTTACAGGGGGCCGGTTCACCCCTCCACTTT. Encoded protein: CASSSLQGAGSPLHF.

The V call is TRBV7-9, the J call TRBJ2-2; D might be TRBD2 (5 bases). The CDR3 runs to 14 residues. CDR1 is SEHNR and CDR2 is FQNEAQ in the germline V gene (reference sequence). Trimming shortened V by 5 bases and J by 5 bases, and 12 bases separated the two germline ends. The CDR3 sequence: CASSVPRDTGELFF. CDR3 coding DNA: TGTGCCAGCAGCGTACCCCGGGATACCGGGGAGCTGTTTTTT.

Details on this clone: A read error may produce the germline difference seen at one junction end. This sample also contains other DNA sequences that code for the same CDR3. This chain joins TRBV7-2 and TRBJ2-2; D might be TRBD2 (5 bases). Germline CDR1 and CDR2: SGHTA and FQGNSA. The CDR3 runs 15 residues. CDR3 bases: TGTGCCAGCAGCTTACAGAGACTCACTTCCGGGGAACTGTTTTTT. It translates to CASSLQRLTSGELFF.